A selection of T cell receptor beta chains follows, all from one sample in a study of blood T cell repertoires in COVID-19. The assay was immunoSEQ multiplex PCR, and TCRdb's table has in-frame clones only and misses some. The data show fewer than 75,000 clones, around 79% seen once. Sequencing used peripheral blood. The receptors here all came from a man in his sixties with acute or convalescent COVID-19. Both conserved end residues are part of each CDR3. D genes are given only for firm matches. The size of a clone is reported for some rows only, either as once, few or many, or as a class for expanded clones.

d_call	v_call	clone_size	j_call	cdr3_nt	cdr3_aa
-	TRBV11-2	-	TRBJ2-6	TGTGCCAGCTTGTGGGGCAGGCTAAACTCTGGGGCCAACGTCCTGACTTTC	CASLWGRLNSGANVLTF
TRBD1	TRBV5-1	once	TRBJ1-4	TGCGCCAGCAGCTCGAACAGGGGATTTGCGGAAAAACTGTTTTTT	CASSSNRGFAEKLFF
TRBD2	TRBV5-4	-	TRBJ2-7	TGTGCCAGCAGTACCGGCGGGACTAGCTACGAGCAGTACTTC	CASSTGGTSYEQYF
TRBD1	TRBV4-1	once	TRBJ2-1	TGCGCCAGCAGCCAAGATAATGCAGGGGGTTTATACAATGAGCAGTTCTTC	CASSQDNAGGLYNEQFF
-	TRBV5-1	-	TRBJ2-1	TGCGCCAGCAGCCTTCTATCTGACTTGTACAATGAGCAGTTCTTC	CASSLLSDLYNEQFF
TRBD1	TRBV5-4	-	TRBJ2-1	TGTGCCAGCAGCTTTACAGGGGGCGCCAATGAGCAGTTCTTC	CASSFTGGANEQFF
-	TRBV6-5	-	TRBJ1-1	TGTGCCAGCAGCGTTTCAGGTTCTGAAGCTTTCTTT	CASSVSGSEAFF
-	TRBV10-2	few	TRBJ1-4	TGCGCCAGCAGTGAGTCTAGGGGTGGGGAAAAACTGTTTTTT	CASSESRGGEKLFF
TRBD1	TRBV5-1	-	TRBJ1-1	TGCGCCAGCAGCGAACAGGGGGCAGGGGAAGCTTTCTTT	CASSEQGAGEAFF
-	TRBV14	once	TRBJ2-5	TGTGCCAGCAGCCTCCACTACCAAGAGACCCAGTACTTC	CASSLHYQETQYF
-	TRBV5-1	-	TRBJ2-5	TGCGCCAGCAGCTTGGCACCGCACACAGAGACCCAGTACTTC	CASSLAPHTETQYF
-	TRBV2	-	TRBJ2-5	TGTGCCAGCAGCGAGAATGGGGGCGCAGAGACCCAGTACTTC	CASSENGGAETQYF
-	TRBV4-2	few	TRBJ2-1	TGTGCCAGCAGCCAAGAAAGTAGAGCGGGCTCTAGCTCCTACAATGAGCAGTTCTTC	CASSQESRAGSSSYNEQFF
-	TRBV5-8	-	TRBJ2-1	TGTGCCAGCAGCCCTCAGAAGGGGGGGAGTATCTACAATGAGCAGTTCTTC	CASSPQKGGSIYNEQFF
-	TRBV5-5	-	TRBJ1-2	TGTGCCAGCAGCCCCCAGGAAGGGGGGGCGTACTATGGCTACACCTTC	CASSPQEGGAYYGYTF
TRBD1	TRBV15	once	TRBJ2-5	TGTGCCACCAGCAGAATGACAGGGGCATCCCTAAGCGAGACCCAGTACTTC	CATSRMTGASLSETQYF
TRBD1	TRBV7-3	-	TRBJ2-2	TGTGCCAGCAGCCCGACAGGGACCGGGGAGCTGTTTTTT	CASSPTGTGELFF
-	TRBV7-3	-	TRBJ1-1	TGTGCCAGCAGTCTTCACATGAACACTGAAGCTTTCTTT	CASSLHMNTEAFF
-	TRBV2	-	TRBJ1-1	TGTGCCAGCAGTGCGGAGGGGCAGACTGAAGCTTTCTTT	CASSAEGQTEAFF
-	TRBV30	-	TRBJ1-1	TGCGGCAGGGGAACGAACACTGAAGCTTTCTTT	CGRGTNTEAFF
-	TRBV6-1	-	TRBJ2-1	TGTGCCAGCAGTGAATATATGGGAGTGGGGAGAAGTTGGTTCTTC	CASSEYMGVGRSWFF
TRBD1	TRBV4-1	-	TRBJ1-2	TGCGCCAGCAGCCAAGGGGGGACAGGCCGCAGGGGGCAGGATGGCTACACCTTC	CASSQGGTGRRGQDGYTF
-	TRBV7-2	-	TRBJ2-5	TGTGCCAGCAGCTTAGATTCAACCGGGACCCAGTACTTC	CASSLDSTGTQYF
-	TRBV21-1	-	TRBJ1-2	TGTGCCAGCAGCCTCGGCAGGAGGGGGCGGTACTATGGCTACACCTTC	CASSLGRRGRYYGYTF
TRBD1	TRBV4-1	-	TRBJ1-2	TGCGCCAGCAGCCAAGAGGTAACAGGGGGCTATGGCTACACCTTC	CASSQEVTGGYGYTF
-	TRBV11-2	-	TRBJ2-1	TGTGCCAGCAGCAGGGGCGGGGGCCTGGGTGAGCAGTTCTTC	CASSRGGGLGEQFF
-	TRBV29-1	-	TRBJ2-1	TGCAGCGTTGACCCCACGGGCTACAATGAGCAGTTCTTC	CSVDPTGYNEQFF
TRBD1	TRBV27	-	TRBJ1-2	TGTGCCAGCAGTCCAACGGACAGGATTGGGTATGGCTACACCTTC	CASSPTDRIGYGYTF
-	TRBV6-5	once	TRBJ2-7	TGTGCCAGCAGTTCCTTGACAGCCACAACCTACGAGCAGTACTTC	CASSSLTATTYEQYF
TRBD1	TRBV7-7	few	TRBJ1-2	TGTGCCAGCAGCTTAGAAGGGACAGCTAACTATGGCTACACCTTC	CASSLEGTANYGYTF
-	TRBV2	medium-sized	TRBJ1-1	TGTGCCAGCAGTACTTACAGGGAGGGCACTGAAGCTTTCTTT	CASSTYREGTEAFF
-	TRBV4-1	few	TRBJ2-7	TGCGCCAGCAGCCAAGGGCCCCGCGGTCTGCAGCCCCGAGTGCAGTACTTC	CASSQGPRGLQPRVQYF
-	TRBV7-3	-	TRBJ2-3	TGTGCCAGCAGCTTAAGGGCAGGCCAAGGAGATACGCAGTATTTT	CASSLRAGQGDTQYF
-	TRBV4-1	-	TRBJ2-1	TGCGCCAGCAGCCCCGGAGGGGGGGCCCTCTGGAATGAGCAGTTCTTC	CASSPGGGALWNEQFF
-	TRBV12-5	few	TRBJ2-3	TGTGCTAGTGGTTTCAGAGATACGCAGTATTTT	CASGFRDTQYF
TRBD1	TRBV6-5	-	TRBJ2-5	TGTGCCAGCAGAGACGGACAGGGGGCATTGAAGACCCAGTACTTC	CASRDGQGALKTQYF
TRBD1	TRBV19	-	TRBJ1-1	TGTGCCAGTAGCCATGGACAGGGGGGTGCTGAAGCTTTCTTT	CASSHGQGGAEAFF
TRBD1	TRBV9	-	TRBJ1-2	TGTGCCAGCAACCCGTCGCCAGGGGGCTCCTATGGCTACACCTTC	CASNPSPGGSYGYTF
TRBD1	TRBV10-3	few	TRBJ1-2	TGTGCCATCACTGACAGGGTGAACTATGGCTACACCTTC	CAITDRVNYGYTF